This T cell receptor (beta chain) was sequenced in a study of OX40 agonist ivuxolimab in advanced cancers. CDR1 and CDR2 (germline): LGHNA, YSLEER. The CDR3 sequence is 12 residues long. Trimming stripped 5 bases from V and 5 bases from J, with 6 bases between. TCRdb keeps only in-frame clones here, not all; method: immunoSEQ multiplex PCR. The sample includes about 60,000 clones, over 90% of them seen just once. Regarding this clone: What it recognizes is unknown.

The study's findings and limits: At 0.1 to 3.0 mg/kg and by week 6, CD4+ and CD8+ T cells in the blood had expanded clonally. Undetermined was the antigen specificity of the expanded peripheral T cells. Certain nonresponding patients likewise had low normalized T-cell clonal expansion.

The sequence derives from an adult with an advanced solid tumor such as melanoma, head and neck, liver or kidney cancer. Sequenced here: CD4+ or CD8+ T cells sorted from blood, sampled in a trial of the OX40 agonist ivuxolimab. This rearrangement joins TRBV4-3 to TRBJ2-2; D not certain. The CDR3 reads CASSTGTGELFF. CDR3 in DNA: TGCGCCAGCAGCACTGGTACCGGGGAGCTGTTTTTT.